These 2 T cell receptor beta chains originate from one sample sequenced in a study of PD-1 blockade in classical Hodgkin lymphoma. Time point here: newly diagnosed, previously untreated cHL patient sample. Profiled with immunoSEQ multiplex PCR; TCRdb holds only in-frame clones, not every one. The sample gives about 20,000 clones, 75% to 95% of which show up once; 6.9% is in the top ten. Source material: peripheral blood mononuclear cells (PBMCs). Every receptor here comes from a human donor with classical Hodgkin lymphoma.

This clone appeared once. The rearrangement uses TRBV7-2 and TRBJ1-1; no clear D. This CDR3 contains 15 residues. V was trimmed by 2 bases and J by 0 bases, leaving 10 bases between them. Germline CDR1 SGHTA, CDR2 FQGNSA. The CDR3: CASSLYGPLNTEAFF. Here the CDR3 DNA reads TGTGCCAGCAGCTTATACGGCCCCCTGAACACTGAAGCTTTCTTT.

The chain combines TRBV2 with TRBJ1-1; D not certain. Germline CDR1 SNHLY, CDR2 FYNNEI. V lost 3 bases to trimming and J lost 6 bases, with 11 bases between them. The CDR3 spans 13 residues. The CDR3 nucleotides read TGTGCCAGCAGTGAGGTGCGTTCGGCTGAAGCTTTCTTT. As protein: CASSEVRSAEAFF.